Listed here are 24 T cell receptor beta chains from one sample, sequenced in a study of regulatory T cells in long-lasting Graves disease. Arm-PCR with iRepertoire HTBI primers amplified the CDR3 regions for these TCR beta libraries. TCRdb reanalysed the multiplex PCR reads using MiXCR and keeps one entry per CDR3 protein. Seen here are 350,000 to 500,000 distinct CDR3 sequences, 14% observed once, and the top ten hold approximately 15%. Time point meaning: newly diagnosed GD, antithyroid drugs for less than 3 months. After RNA was extracted from PBMCs, the TCR library was made from it. These data were also reused for a study on T cells in Graves' hyperthyroidism and ophthalmopathy.

Here the sequenced sample was peripheral blood mononuclear cells (PBMCs), taken at new diagnosis, from a patient treated with antithyroid drugs. Receptors were obtained from a woman aged 45-59 years with Graves disease.

The table lists this clonotype with a few counts. The J gene is TRBJ2-3, the V gene TRBV7-9; 12 bases line up with TRBD2. The CDR3 contains 17 residues. V trimming: 5 bases; J trimming: 2 bases; junction bases outside the gene matches: 8. Germline CDR1 is SEHNR and CDR2 is FQNEAQ (reference sequence). CDR3 DNA: TGTGCCAGCAGCCCTACGACTAGCGGGAGAGCCACAGATACGCAGTATTTT. Protein sequence: CASSPTTSGRATDTQYF.

This clonotype was counted ten times or more. The V and J genes are TRBV11-2 and TRBJ1-5; no firm D call. V was pared by 3 bases and J by 3 bases, with 6 bases between. Germline V gene lookup returns CDR1 SGHAT and CDR2 FQNNGV. The CDR3 consists of 13 residues. For the CDR3, the DNA is TGTGCCAGCAGCTTGAAATACAATCAGCCCCAGCATTTT. Its protein is CASSLKYNQPQHF.

The chain couples TRBV29-1 to TRBJ2-7; 8 positions match TRBD2. V gave up 5 bases and J gave up 4 bases; unmatched junction bases: 13. In germline, CDR1 is SQVTM, CDR2 ANQGSEA. CDR3 length: 15 residues. In nucleotides, the CDR3 is TGCAGCGTTTACACTAACAGCGGGAGAGGGTACGAGCAGTACTTC. Encoded protein: CSVYTNSGRGYEQYF.

This clonotype showed up many times. The V gene is TRBV7-9, the J gene TRBJ2-1; tentatively, D is TRBD1 (5 bases). Per the germline V gene, CDR1 is SEHNR and CDR2 is FQNEAQ (reference sequence). V lost 6 bases, J lost 7 bases, and 22 bases lay in between. The CDR3 is made up of 16 amino acids. The CDR3 region has the DNA TGTGCCAGCAGTCCGGACACCGGTAATATGGGAAATGAGCAGTTCTTC. Its protein product is CASSPDTGNMGNEQFF.

This clonotype has a count of ten or more. The chain couples TRBV28 to TRBJ2-1; 7 positions match TRBD2. CDR3 length: 19 residues. Germline CDR1 MDHEN, CDR2 SYDVKM. V shed 2 bases, J shed 5 bases, and the junction held 18 bases outside the gene matches. The CDR3 loop is CASSLVPRTRRVTDNEQFF. The CDR3 nucleotides are TGTGCCAGCAGTTTAGTGCCCCGGACTAGGCGGGTGACTGACAATGAGCAGTTCTTC.

This clonotype was found many times. The V gene is TRBV18, the J gene TRBJ1-2, with D unclear. V lost 5 bases, J lost 4 bases, and 11 bases lay in between. CDR3 size: 13 residues. In germline, CDR1 is KGHSH, CDR2 LQKENI. The DNA of the CDR3 is TGTGCCAGCTCAGAACGGGATAGCTATGGCTACACCTTC. Its protein is CASSERDSYGYTF.

This clonotype appeared many times. The V and J genes are TRBV5-1 and TRBJ2-7; 8 nucleotides agree with TRBD2. Germline CDR1 and CDR2: SGHRS and YFSETQ. The V gene end was trimmed by 2 bases and the J gene end by 2 bases; junction bases not matched to a gene: 6. The CDR3 consists of 15 residues. The DNA for the CDR3 is TGCGCCAGCAGCTTTGGTCCGGGAGGGCCCTACGAGCAGTACTTC. It specifies CASSFGPGGPYEQYF. Variable domain in full (rest from reference TRBV5-1 and TRBJ2-7): KAGVTQTPRYLIKTRGQQVTLSCSPISGHRSVSWYQQTPGQGLQFLFEYFSETQRNKGNFPGRFSGRQFSNSRSEMNVSTLELGDSALYLCASSFGPGGPYEQYFGPGTRLTVT.

This clonotype came up many times. The CDR3 DNA is TGCGCCAGCAGCTTGGAGGGACAGGGCTTTCGAGCTTTCTTT. Translation gives CASSLEGQGFRAFF. The chain uses TRBV5-1 and TRBJ1-1; 9 nucleotides align to TRBD1. V lost 0 bases to trimming and J lost 10 bases; unmatched junction nucleotides: 7. CDR3 length: 14 amino acids. CDR1 is SGHRS, CDR2 YFSETQ, per germline.

This clonotype was seen at least ten times. This sequence joins TRBV27 and TRBJ2-1; D is possibly TRBD2 (5 bases). Germline CDR1 is MNHEY and CDR2 is SMNVEV (reference sequence). Trimming took off 2 bases at V and 0 bases at J, with 8 bases between the two ends. There are 15 residues in the CDR3. In nucleotides, the CDR3 is TGTGCCAGCAGTTTACTCCGGGGCTCCTACAATGAGCAGTTCTTC. Amino acid sequence: CASSLLRGSYNEQFF.

In its sample, this clonotype was seen a few times. The CDR3 region has the DNA TGTGCCTGGAGTGTACTCGACGGAGAGACCCAGTACTTC. It translates to CAWSVLDGETQYF. The genes are TRBV30 and TRBJ2-5; D uncertain. Per the germline V gene, CDR1 is GTSNPN and CDR2 is SVGIG (reference sequence). This CDR3 contains 13 residues. The V gene lost 0 bases and the J gene lost 4 bases, with 9 bases spanning the gap.

The table lists this clonotype with many counts. The J gene is TRBJ2-3, the V gene TRBV27, with D unclear. Trimming left V 7 bases short and J 2 bases short, with 4 bases between. CDR1 and CDR2 from the germline V gene are MNHEY and SMNVEV (reference sequence). The CDR3 is 11 amino acids. The DNA of the CDR3 is TGTGCCAGCACCAACACAGATACGCAGTATTTT. It codes for CASTNTDTQYF.

This sequence joins TRBV10-1 and TRBJ2-7; 9 bases fit TRBD1. Losses at the gene ends were 3 bases for V and 3 bases for J; bases not matched to a gene: 6. Germline V CDR1 and CDR2: WNHNN, SYGVQD (reference sequence). This CDR3 contains 15 residues. The CDR3 DNA sequence: TGCGCCAGCAGTGAAGGGACAGGGATTTTCTACGAGCAGTACTTC. This encodes CASSEGTGIFYEQYF.

In its sample, this clonotype was seen many times. Mismatch with germline at one junction end may stem from a read error. The genes are TRBV9 and TRBJ2-3; D possibly corresponds to TRBD2 (6 bases). The CDR3 contains 16 residues. Germline V CDR1 and CDR2: SGDLS, YYNGEE. CDR3 bases: TGTGCCAGCAGCGTTGATTTGGCGGGGTACACAAATACGCAGTATTTT. It encodes CASSVDLAGYTNTQYF. The full variable domain, completed using reference TRBV9 and TRBJ2-3, is DSGVTQTPKHLITATGQRVTLRCSPRSGDLSVYWYQQSLDQGLQFLIQYYNGEERAKGNILERFSAQQFPDLHSELNLSSLELGDSALYFCASSVDLAGYTNTQYFGPGTRLTVL.

Regarding this clonotype: A far larger clone is off by one base, so a read error is likely. The chain carries TRBV5-1 and TRBJ2-1; TRBD1 aligns across 11 bases. Germline trimming cut 3 bases from V and 10 bases from J; bases unmatched to any gene: 15. The CDR3 spans 17 residues. CDR1 and CDR2 (germline): SGHRS, YFSETQ. DNA of the CDR3: TGCGCCAGCAGCTCCTACGGGGGTGGACAGGGGGCCTACGAGCAGTTCTTC. This codes for CASSSYGGGQGAYEQFF. The whole variable domain, remainder taken from reference TRBV5-1 and TRBJ2-1, is KAGVTQTPRYLIKTRGQQVTLSCSPISGHRSVSWYQQTPGQGLQFLFEYFSETQRNKGNFPGRFSGRQFSNSRSEMNVSTLELGDSALYLCASSSYGGGQGAYEQFFGPGTRLTVL.

The sample holds many counts of this clonotype. This sequence joins TRBV13 and TRBJ2-1, with no clear D. In germline, CDR1 is PRHDT, CDR2 FYEKMQ (reference sequence). This CDR3 is built from 16 residues. The V end was cut by 5 bases, the J end by 2 bases, with 16 bases between. This chain's CDR3 is CASSPLGANAYNEQFF. The CDR3 bases are TGTGCCAGCAGCCCCTTAGGAGCCAACGCCTACAATGAGCAGTTCTTC.

In this sample, this clonotype turned up many times. The chain has TRBV28 and TRBJ2-7; 7 bases map to TRBD2. CDR1 is MDHEN and CDR2 is SYDVKM in the germline V gene. This CDR3 has 13 residues. The V and J ends lost 11 bases and 5 bases, in that order; junction bases with no gene match: 12. DNA for the CDR3: TGTGCCTCAGCCCCAGGGAGGGCCAACGAGCAGTACTTC. Protein product: CASAPGRANEQYF. Drawing the rest from reference TRBV28 and TRBJ2-7, the complete variable domain is DVKVTQSSRYLVKRTGEKVFLECVQDMDHENMFWYRQDPGLGLRLIYFSYDVKMKEKGDIPEGYSVSREKKERFSLILESASTNQTSMYLCASAPGRANEQYFGPGTRLTVT.

This clonotype was counted between two and nine times. V and J are TRBV19 and TRBJ2-4; TRBD1 agrees at 8 bases. The CDR3 runs 19 residues. Germline V CDR1 and CDR2: LNHDA, SQIVND (reference sequence). V dropped 1 base and J dropped 3; count of bases not matched to a gene: 14. The CDR3 loop is CASSIVRTGNLLSKNIQYF. The CDR3 DNA is TGTGCCAGTAGTATAGTCCGGACAGGGAACCTCCTAAGCAAAAACATTCAGTACTTC.

The J gene is TRBJ1-4, the V gene TRBV5-5, with 9 nucleotides matching TRBD1. This CDR3 region has 14 residues. In germline, CDR1 is SGHKS, CDR2 YYEKEE (reference sequence). V dropped 3 bases and J dropped 8; count of bases not matched to a gene: 5. In DNA form, the CDR3 reads TGTGCCAGCAGCTACAGGGGGCTCGGAGAAAAACTGTTTTTT. Residues: CASSYRGLGEKLFF.

The chain recombines TRBV10-1 with TRBJ2-2; D call uncertain. CDR1 WNHNN and CDR2 SYGVQD come from the germline V gene (reference sequence). Trimming took 8 bases from V and 5 from J, leaving 21 bases between them. The CDR3 contains 16 residues. CDR3 loop: CASGPGGGGWTGELFF. As DNA, the CDR3 is TGCGCCAGCGGCCCAGGTGGCGGCGGATGGACCGGGGAGCTGTTTTTT.

The rearrangement uses TRBV27 and TRBJ2-2; 8 positions agree with TRBD2. The CDR3 length is 17 residues. Germline trimming cut 4 bases from V and 6 bases from J; bases unmatched to any gene: 13. Looked up from germline, CDR1 is MNHEY and CDR2 is SMNVEV (reference sequence). The CDR3 nucleotides read TGTGCCAGCAGTTCGGGAGACGGACTAGCTATTCCCGGGGAGCTGTTTTTT. Protein: CASSSGDGLAIPGELFF.

This clonotype was seen many times. This chain connects TRBV5-1 to TRBJ2-7; D unresolved. V lost 0 bases to trimming and J lost 3 bases, with 22 bases between them. Germline assignment: CDR1 SGHRS and CDR2 YFSETQ. The CDR3 is 18 amino acids. The DNA of the CDR3 is TGCGCCAGCAGCTTGGGACACGCCGGGCTGTGGTATAGCTACGAGCAGTACTTC. This codes for CASSLGHAGLWYSYEQYF.

Regarding this clonotype: Just one base apart from a much larger clone, this may be a read error. The CDR3 loop reads CASSQTRGGFQETQYF. CDR3 DNA sequence: TGCGCCAGCAGCCAAACACGGGGGGGCTTTCAAGAGACCCAGTACTTC. The rearrangement uses TRBV4-1 and TRBJ2-5; TRBD2 agrees at 8 bases. The CDR3 loop spans 16 amino acids. The germline V gene has CDR1 MGHRA and CDR2 YSYEKL. Germline trimming cut 2 bases from V and 2 bases from J; bases unmatched to any gene: 7.

This clonotype was seen ten or more times. The V call is TRBV20-1, the J call TRBJ2-3; D unclear. Germline-derived CDR1 and CDR2 are DFQATT and SNEGSKA (reference sequence). The V end was cut by 2 bases, the J end by 8 bases, with 17 bases between. This CDR3 has 14 residues. CDR3 sequence reads: CSARNSLAPLTQYF. The CDR3 DNA reads TGCAGTGCTAGAAACTCCCTGGCCCCTCTTACGCAGTATTTT.

This clonotype has at least ten counts. The chain uses TRBV5-1 and TRBJ2-7; D might be TRBD1 (5 bases). The CDR3 sequence is 14 residues long. Germline lookup yields CDR1 SGHRS and CDR2 YFSETQ. V gave up 2 bases and J gave up 2 bases, with 11 bases separating them. Written as DNA, the CDR3 is TGCGCCAGCAGCTTTGCTCTAGGGGCCTACGAGCAGTACTTC. It codes for CASSFALGAYEQYF.